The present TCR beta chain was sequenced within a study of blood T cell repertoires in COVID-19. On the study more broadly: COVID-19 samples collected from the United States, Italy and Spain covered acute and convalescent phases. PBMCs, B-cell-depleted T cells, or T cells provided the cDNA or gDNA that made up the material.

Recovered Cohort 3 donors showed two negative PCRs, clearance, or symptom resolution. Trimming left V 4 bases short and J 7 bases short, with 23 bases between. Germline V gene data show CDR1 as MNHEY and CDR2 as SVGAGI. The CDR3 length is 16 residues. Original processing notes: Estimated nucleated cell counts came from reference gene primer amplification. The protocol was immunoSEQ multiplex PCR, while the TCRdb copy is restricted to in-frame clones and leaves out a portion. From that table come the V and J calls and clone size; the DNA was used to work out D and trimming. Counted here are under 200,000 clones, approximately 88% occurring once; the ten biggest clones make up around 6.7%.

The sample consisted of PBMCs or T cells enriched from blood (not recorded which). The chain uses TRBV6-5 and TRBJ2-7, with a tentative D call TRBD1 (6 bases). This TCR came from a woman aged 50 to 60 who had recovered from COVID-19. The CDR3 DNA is TGTGCCAGCAGTTTAACAGGGATGGGACCAGGTGAAGAGCAGTACTTC. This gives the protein CASSLTGMGPGEEQYF.